The clone carrying this T cell receptor beta chain was picked up one time. The source of the sample is a study of blood T cell repertoires in COVID-19. Study information: There were acute and convalescent COVID-19 samples, and they came from the United States, Italy and Spain. Nucleic acid was either cDNA or gDNA, and it came from T cells, B-cell-depleted T cells, or PBMCs.

Authors' methods: It was from reference gene primer amplification that nucleated cell counts were estimated. The method was immunoSEQ multiplex PCR; TCRdb's version includes in-frame clones alone and lacks a portion of them. The D gene and trimming were derived from the DNA, and the V and J assignments and clone size from that table. Among more than 75,000 clones listed, 70% to 90% were seen once. Losses at the gene ends were 4 bases for V and 8 bases for J; bases not matched to a gene: 14. The V gene's germline CDR1 is LGHDT and CDR2 YNNKEL (reference sequence). The CDR3 is made up of 16 amino acids.

This TCR was sampled from a woman aged 70-85 years with acute or convalescent COVID-19. J is TRBJ1-2 and V is TRBV3-1 (or the pseudogene TRBV3-2); TRBD1 matches at 9 bases. Sequenced input: peripheral blood. CDR3 residues: CASSRIQTGGPGGYTF. In DNA form, the CDR3 reads TGTGCCAGCAGCCGGATACAGACAGGGGGTCCTGGAGGCTACACCTTC.